The 20 T cell receptor beta chains listed next were all sequenced from one sample in a study of T-cell memory formation after mild COVID-19. TCRdb reprocessed the 5' RACE reads via MiXCR and lists one record per CDR3 protein. Of about 130,000 distinct CDR3 sequences listed, 15% to 20% were seen once; the top ten hold approximately 15%. Sequenced input: PBMCs or a T cell subset sorted from them (not recorded which). Receptors originate from an adult woman who had mild COVID-19 (a few samples of this study predate the infection). Cell type and time point are not known.

V and J are TRBV6-2 or TRBV6-3 and TRBJ2-7; 7 bases align to TRBD2. V lost 6 bases and J lost 4; bases outside the gene matches: 9. Germline-derived CDR1 and CDR2 are MNHEY and SVGEGT. The CDR3 runs 14 residues. The CDR3 is CASRLRLAAYEQYF. The CDR3 DNA is TGTGCCAGCAGATTAAGGCTAGCGGCTTACGAGCAGTACTTC.

This clonotype occurred a few times. This sequence joins TRBV5-1 and TRBJ1-1; D is uncertain. This CDR3 comprises 15 residues. Between the trimmed V and J ends, which lost 1 base and 1 base, there was a span of 11 bases. Germline assignment: CDR1 SGHRS and CDR2 YFSETQ. The CDR3 protein is CASSLSPLKNTEAFF. DNA for the CDR3: TGCGCCAGCAGCTTGAGTCCGTTAAAGAACACTGAAGCTTTCTTT.

This clonotype has a handful of counts. The CDR3 DNA reads TGTGCCTGGAGTGTTCCAGGTTTGTACGAGCAGTACTTC. Its protein product is CAWSVPGLYEQYF. V gene TRBV30 combines with J gene TRBJ2-7; D is unclear. From germline, CDR1 is GTSNPN and CDR2 SVGIG (reference sequence). CDR3 size: 13 residues. With 0 bases removed from V and 4 bases from J, the gap between germline ends came to 10 bases.

The chain uses TRBV7-9 and TRBJ1-1, with D maybe TRBD1 (6 bases). V lost 6 bases and J lost 3, with 14 bases in between. The CDR3 loop spans 14 amino acids. Germline V CDR1 and CDR2: SEHNR, FQNEAQ (reference sequence). CDR3 sequence reads: CASRQGRGDTEAFF. CDR3 nucleotides: TGTGCCAGCAGGCAGGGGAGGGGGGACACTGAAGCTTTCTTT.

The genes are TRBV2 and TRBJ2-3; D gene unclear. V was clipped by 9 bases and J by 4 bases, with 11 bases between them. Germline CDR1 is SNHLY and CDR2 is FYNNEI. This CDR3 has 12 residues. CDR3 in DNA: TGTGCCAGGAGACCCAGCTCAGATACGCAGTATTTT. Translation: CARRPSSDTQYF.

The chain links TRBV18 to TRBJ2-3, with D maybe TRBD2 (6 bases). The CDR3 is 15 amino acids. CDR1 and CDR2 (germline): KGHSH, LQKENI. The ends were cut back, 1 base at V and 4 bases at J, with 12 bases in the middle. The CDR3 loop reads CASSPRGGKADTQYF. CDR3 DNA: TGTGCCAGCTCACCACGTGGAGGGAAGGCAGATACGCAGTATTTT.

This chain connects TRBV4-1 to TRBJ2-7; no clear D. V was cut by 1 base and J by 1 base, with 8 bases left in between. Germline V gene sequence: CDR1 MGHRA, CDR2 YSYEKL. The CDR3 is made up of 14 amino acids. The CDR3 DNA reads as TGCGCCAGCAGCCAAGTTGGCCGATCCTACGAGCAGTACTTC. Translation gives CASSQVGRSYEQYF.

The genes are TRBV7-6 and TRBJ2-2; 7 nucleotides agree with TRBD1. Germline V gene data show CDR1 as SGHVS and CDR2 as FNYEAQ. The CDR3 runs 16 residues. The DNA for the CDR3 is TGTGCGACCTCGACAGGGTATCTAGGGTACAGCGGGGAGCTGTTTTTT. Its protein is CATSTGYLGYSGELFF.

The chain has TRBV6-5 and TRBJ1-4, with 8 nucleotides matching TRBD1. Germline-derived CDR1 and CDR2 are MNHEY and SVGAGI. The CDR3 is made up of 15 amino acids. With V trimmed by 0 bases and J by 4 bases, 1 base remained unmatched. In DNA, the CDR3 is TGTGCCAGCAGTTACTCGACAGGGGATAATGAAAAACTGTTTTTT. It encodes CASSYSTGDNEKLFF.

This clonotype was detected a few times. The V gene is TRBV5-1, the J gene TRBJ2-7, with D tentatively TRBD2 (6 bases). The CDR3 loop spans 15 amino acids. Looked up from germline, CDR1 is SGHRS and CDR2 is YFSETQ. With 0 bases removed from V and 2 bases from J, the gap between germline ends came to 12 bases. The CDR3 protein is CASSLGDLGTYEQYF. CDR3 coding DNA: TGCGCCAGCAGCTTGGGGGACTTGGGTACCTACGAGCAGTACTTC.

The J gene is TRBJ2-2, the V gene TRBV12-5, with TRBD2 matching over 8 bases. CDR3 length equals 16 residues. The J segment lost 2 bases and the V segment lost 0 bases, leaving 2 bases of the junction unmatched. CDR1 LGHNT and CDR2 FRNRAP come from the germline V gene. CDR3 residues: CASGLVLAANTGELFF. Written as DNA, the CDR3 is TGTGCTAGTGGTTTGGTACTAGCGGCTAACACCGGGGAGCTGTTTTTT. The whole variable domain, remainder taken from reference TRBV12-5 and TRBJ2-2, is DARVTQTPRHKVTEMGQEVTMRCQPILGHNTVFWYRQTMMQGLELLAYFRNRAPLDDSGMPKDRFSAEMPDATLATLKIQPSEPRDSAVYFCASGLVLAANTGELFFGEGSRLTVL.

The gene calls are TRBV29-1 and TRBJ2-7, with D maybe TRBD2 (7 bases). Germline assignment: CDR1 SQVTM and CDR2 ANQGSEA. V lost 3 bases, J lost 0 bases, and 18 bases lay in between. CDR3 size: 16 residues. For the CDR3, the DNA is TGCAGCGTTGACCCTGGGGGGGGCGGTGCCTCCTACGAGCAGTACTTC. Translated, it gives CSVDPGGGGASYEQYF.

A few counts support this clonotype. J is TRBJ2-3 and V is TRBV7-6, with D perhaps matching TRBD1 (5 bases). The germline V gene encodes CDR1 SGHVS and CDR2 FNYEAQ. The CDR3 extends over 14 amino acids. V lost 1 base, J lost 4 bases, and 9 bases lay in between. The CDR3 coding sequence is TGTGCCAGCAGCTTAGGGCAGGGTCCAGATACGCAGTATTTT. Amino acid sequence: CASSLGQGPDTQYF.

The chain carries TRBV12-3 or TRBV12-4 and TRBJ2-1; 9 bases fit TRBD2. Germline trimming cut 1 base from V and 9 bases from J; bases unmatched to any gene: 7. The CDR3 length is 15 residues. CDR3 sequence (DNA): TGTGCCAGCAGTTTAGAGGGTAGCGGGAGAGGTGAGCAGTTCTTC. Its translation is CASSLEGSGRGEQFF.

V gene TRBV18 combines with J gene TRBJ1-1; TRBD1 matches 9 bases. The CDR3 covers 14 residues. The V gene end was trimmed by 3 bases and the J gene end by 4 bases; junction bases not matched to a gene: 3. Germline CDR1 and CDR2: KGHSH and LQKENI. The CDR3 protein is CASSPGTGRTEAFF. CDR3 coding DNA: TGTGCCAGCTCACCTGGGACAGGGCGCACTGAAGCTTTCTTT.

Here the CDR3 DNA reads TGTGCCAGCAGCAGGGATCTAGCGAGCTACAATGAGCAGTTCTTC. Translating gives CASSRDLASYNEQFF. The gene calls are TRBV12-3 or TRBV12-4 and TRBJ2-1; possibly TRBD2 for D (6 bases). The CDR3 has 15 residues. The V and J ends lost 6 bases and 3 bases respectively, with 15 bases between them.

The CDR3 nucleotides are TGCAGCGTTCGGACTAGCGCTCCTCGGGGCCTCAATGAGCAGTTCTTC. Translated: CSVRTSAPRGLNEQFF. The rearrangement links TRBV29-1 to TRBJ2-1; 9 bases line up with TRBD2. CDR1 SQVTM and CDR2 ANQGSEA come from the germline V gene. V was clipped by 5 bases and J by 6 bases; unmatched bases: 14. The CDR3 runs to 16 residues.

This clonotype appeared a few times. The DNA for the CDR3 is TGTGCCAGCAGCCCCGGTGGATTTACAAGTAACTATGGCTACACCTTC. Encoded protein: CASSPGGFTSNYGYTF. V gene TRBV7-9 combines with J gene TRBJ1-2; no definite D call. CDR1 and CDR2 (germline): SEHNR, FQNEAQ (reference sequence). The CDR3 runs to 16 residues. Trimming stripped 5 bases from V and 1 base from J, with 17 bases between. The whole variable domain, filled in from reference TRBV7-9 and TRBJ1-2, reads DTGVSQNPRHKITKRGQNVTFRCDPISEHNRLYWYRQTLGQGPEFLTYFQNEAQLEKSRLLSDRFSAERPKGSFSTLEIQRTEQGDSAMYLCASSPGGFTSNYGYTFGSGTRLTVV.

The gene calls are TRBV7-9 and TRBJ1-2; tentatively, D is TRBD1 (5 bases). Germline values: CDR1 SEHNR, CDR2 FQNEAQ (reference sequence). The CDR3 has 14 residues. Trimming took off 5 bases at V and 3 bases at J, with 13 bases between the two ends. The CDR3 here is CASSPAWGDYGYTF. The CDR3 nucleotides read TGTGCCAGCAGCCCGGCTTGGGGGGACTATGGCTACACCTTC.

This clonotype has just a few counts. The chain uses TRBV2 and TRBJ2-1; tentatively, D is TRBD1 or TRBD2 (5 bases each). The CDR3 covers 15 residues. CDR1 SNHLY and CDR2 FYNNEI come from the germline V gene. The V end was cut by 7 bases, the J end by 5 bases, with 18 bases between. CDR3 protein: CASISGTLPNNEQFF. The CDR3 nucleotides read TGTGCCAGCATCTCCGGGACCCTACCTAACAATGAGCAGTTCTTC.